This T cell receptor beta chain was documented in a study of regulatory T cells in long-lasting Graves disease. Building of the TCR beta libraries involved iRepertoire HTBI primers and Arm-PCR of CDR3 regions. Per the original methods: Identified across the samples were approximately 60 TRBV segments and more than twelve TRBJ segments. Each CDR3 protein gets one entry after TCRdb re-called the multiplex PCR reads with MiXCR. The V and J calls, along with clone size, are taken from TCRdb and not from the paper's own processing. Altogether some 330,000 distinct CDR3 sequences are present, more than 20% being singletons, with the ten largest covering roughly a quarter. As to time point: persistent/refractory GD, antithyroid drugs over 5 years with positive TRAb. Researchers made the TCR library from RNA that was extracted from PBMCs. CDR3 length: 16 amino acids. V shed 0 bases and J 5 bases; nucleotides not matched to a gene: 9. The germline gives CDR1 SGHTA, CDR2 FQGNSA.

The sequence was collected from a woman in her thirties or forties with Graves disease. Sequencing was performed on peripheral blood mononuclear cells (PBMCs), taken when the disease was refractory, from a patient treated with antithyroid drugs. The chain couples TRBV7-2 to TRBJ2-7, with 8 bases lining up with TRBD2. The CDR3 spells CASSLAGTRSWHEQYF. Here the CDR3 DNA reads TGTGCCAGCAGCTTAGCTGGGACTAGAAGCTGGCACGAGCAGTACTTC.